This is a list of T cell receptor beta chains from one sample in a study of T cell responses to AZD1222 COVID-19 vaccine. Assay used: immunoSEQ multiplex PCR; TCRdb lists only in-frame clones, some missing. The table lists over 120,000 clones, about nine tenths of them singletons. Sequences were derived from peripheral blood, sampled on day 0 of AZD1222 vaccination. Every receptor here comes from an adult in good health. CDR3s leave out the opening cysteine and the closing phenylalanine or tryptophan. Clone size is stated in some rows and not others, as once, few, many or a class when expanded.

clone_size j_call v_call cdr3_aa
- TRBJ1-2 TRBV2 ASSTGRGARPHGYT
- TRBJ2-5 TRBV5-6 ASSLQGETQY
- TRBJ2-1 TRBV25-1 ASSDQLGTKLREF
- TRBJ2-7 TRBV6-1 ASSEGTASYEQY
- TRBJ2-7 TRBV10-3 AISGGRTTYEQY
- TRBJ1-1 TRBV12-3/TRBV12-4 ASSLEDLGEAF
- TRBJ2-1 TRBV11-2 ASSLKTSYNEQF
- TRBJ2-3 TRBV27 ASSLYPTPGTDTQY
once TRBJ2-7 TRBV19 ASSLTHLASSSYEQY
- TRBJ2-3 TRBV5-4 ASSGYSGRDTDTQY
- TRBJ2-5 TRBV5-5 ASSSPQETQY
- TRBJ2-7 TRBV28 ASSLDRDSTYEQY
- TRBJ1-6 TRBV19 ASSFRGLPLGYNSPLH
once TRBJ1-1 TRBV2 ASNRDLGTEAF
- TRBJ2-7 TRBV4-1 ASSPISIKRPSYEQY
- TRBJ1-1 TRBV19 ASSPDRGDTEAF
- TRBJ1-6 TRBV27 ANPGDRGYNSPLH
once TRBJ2-7 TRBV3-1/TRBV3-2 ASSQTAEQY
once TRBJ2-7 TRBV5-1 ASSTGLAGARYSYEQY
- TRBJ2-7 TRBV28 ASSLFSGSHEQY
- TRBJ2-7 TRBV9 ASNPNGLAEQY
- TRBJ2-1 TRBV6-4 ASSDSPASEQF
- TRBJ1-2 TRBV2 ASREGAGINYGYT
- TRBJ1-5 TRBV7-9 ASSLAAGGDQPQH
once TRBJ2-3 TRBV18 ASSPSGTDTQY
- TRBJ1-1 TRBV27 ASSLRGQGYTEAF
- TRBJ2-3 TRBV6-5 ASSYGQDTQY
- TRBJ2-1 TRBV5-1 ASSLARTSGTYNEQF
- TRBJ2-7 TRBV6-5 ASSYARRTSLGEQY
- TRBJ2-7 TRBV25-1 ASSESNSSYEQY
- TRBJ2-1 TRBV4-1 ASSQTGTSGRREQF
- TRBJ2-5 TRBV14 ASSLLQGWEETQY
- TRBJ1-3 TRBV5-5 ASSLDRGVNTIY
- TRBJ2-3 TRBV5-5 ASSLNRGGDTQY
- TRBJ2-2 TRBV21-1 ASSKVRGTGELF
- TRBJ2-7 TRBV28 ASSPGQEGSYEQY
- TRBJ2-7 TRBV28 ASSLSREQY
- TRBJ2-3 TRBV4-1 ASSQGGTRTTDTQY
- TRBJ2-7 TRBV9 ASSVAGTSSYEQY
- TRBJ1-2 TRBV13 ASTKSASGYT
- TRBJ2-3 TRBV5-4 ASCRGGGVADTQY
once TRBJ1-2 TRBV9 ASSVTGDYGYT
once TRBJ2-7 TRBV27 ASSLNRVHEQY
- TRBJ2-2 TRBV28 ASSPGQNTGELF
- TRBJ2-7 TRBV15 ATSRMMDEQY
- TRBJ1-2 TRBV30 AWSVARGTWVGSYGYT
once TRBJ2-7 TRBV5-1 ASSLETSGYEQY
- TRBJ2-2 TRBV5-5 ASSLWDRVGTGELF
- TRBJ2-2 TRBV21-1 ASSKDPENLNTGELF
- TRBJ1-5 TRBV7-8 ASSVRLRNQPQH
- TRBJ1-1 TRBV2 ASRGDREAF
- TRBJ1-2 TRBV11-2 ASSLVGAGYT
- TRBJ1-5 TRBV4-1 ASSQGQGASASKH
- TRBJ2-7 TRBV11-2 ASSHLRGLSYEQY